The 27 T cell receptor beta chains reported below all come from one sample, sequenced in a study of blood T cell repertoires in COVID-19. Some clones are missing from TCRdb's copy, which holds only in-frame ones; the method was immunoSEQ multiplex PCR. The sample includes about 390,000 clones, around 87% of them seen just once. Sequencing was performed on PBMCs or T cells enriched from blood (not recorded which). The receptors here all came from a woman aged 45-65 years who had recovered from COVID-19.

This clone occurred once. This chain connects TRBV5-4 to TRBJ1-5, with TRBD1 as a possible D gene (6 bases). V was pared by 0 bases and J by 2 bases, with 6 bases between. The CDR3 has 14 residues. Per the germline V gene, CDR1 is SGHNT and CDR2 is YYREEE (reference sequence). The CDR3 nucleotides read TGTGCCAGCAGCTTGGCAGGGGGCAATCAGCCCCAGCATTTT. This gives the protein CASSLAGGNQPQHF.

CDR3 DNA sequence: TGCGCCAGCAGCTTGGGACAGCAGAACACCGGGGAGCTGTTTTTT. This translates into CASSLGQQNTGELFF. The rearrangement joins TRBV5-1 to TRBJ2-2; tentative D call: TRBD1 (5 bases). The germline gives CDR1 SGHRS, CDR2 YFSETQ. Trimming left V 0 bases short and J 1 base short, with 7 bases between. This CDR3 comprises 15 residues.

The chain joins TRBV7-9 to TRBJ1-2; 8 bases are shared with TRBD1. This CDR3 is built from 14 residues. Unmatched junction bases numbered 7, after V lost 5 bases and J lost 5 bases. Per the germline V gene, CDR1 is SEHNR and CDR2 is FQNEAQ (reference sequence). This chain's CDR3 is CASSPQDRAYGYTF. The CDR3 DNA reads TGTGCCAGCAGCCCGCAGGACAGGGCGTATGGCTACACCTTC. Full variable domain (outside the CDR3, taken from reference TRBV7-9 and TRBJ1-2): DTGVSQNPRHKITKRGQNVTFRCDPISEHNRLYWYRQTLGQGPEFLTYFQNEAQLEKSRLLSDRFSAERPKGSFSTLEIQRTEQGDSAMYLCASSPQDRAYGYTFGSGTRLTVV.

This chain connects TRBV28 to TRBJ1-6; D may be TRBD1 (6 bases). There are 14 residues in the CDR3. The V gene lost 6 bases and the J gene lost 3 bases, with 9 bases spanning the gap. CDR1 MDHEN and CDR2 SYDVKM come from the germline V gene. The CDR3 spells CASRQGFYNSPLHF. The DNA of the CDR3 is TGTGCCAGCAGACAGGGATTCTATAATTCACCCCTCCACTTT.

This chain connects TRBV7-2 to TRBJ2-7; the match to TRBD2 covers 8 bases. This CDR3 is 15 amino acids long. The J segment lost 4 bases and the V segment lost 2 bases, leaving 7 bases of the junction unmatched. In germline, CDR1 is SGHTA, CDR2 FQGNSA. As DNA, the CDR3 is TGTGCCAGCAGCTTATATAGCGGGGTGGGGTACGAGCAGTACTTC. Protein: CASSLYSGVGYEQYF.

This sequence joins TRBV3-1 (or the pseudogene TRBV3-2) and TRBJ1-2; D not resolved. The germline CDR1 and CDR2 sequences are LGHDT and YNNKEL (reference sequence). Trimming removed 4 bases from V and 4 bases from J, with 10 bases in between. CDR3 length equals 13 residues. The CDR3 loop reads CASSPGVSYGYTF. CDR3 coding DNA: TGTGCCAGCAGCCCCGGGGTGAGCTATGGCTACACCTTC.

The genes are TRBV7-2 and TRBJ1-6, with unresolved D. The CDR3 length is 12 residues. Trimming left V 3 bases short and J 13 bases short, with 10 bases between. Germline-derived CDR1 and CDR2 are SGHTA and FQGNSA. The CDR3: CASSFSPAPLHF. The CDR3 coding sequence is TGTGCCAGCAGCTTTTCCCCTGCGCCCCTCCACTTT.

This chain joins TRBV6-2 or TRBV6-3 and TRBJ1-2, with 9 nucleotides matching TRBD1. This CDR3 region has 17 residues. The trim removed 5 bases at V and 2 bases at J, leaving 12 bases unmatched. From germline, CDR1 is MNHEY and CDR2 SVGEGT. CDR3: CASSAAGTGWPNYGYTF. The CDR3 DNA reads TGTGCCAGCAGTGCCGCCGGGACAGGGTGGCCCAACTATGGCTACACCTTC.

This chain uses TRBV24-1 with TRBJ1-4, with D possibly matching TRBD1 (6 bases). Germline V lookup: CDR1 KGHDR, CDR2 SFDVKD. The CDR3 has 16 amino acids. The V and J ends lost 3 bases and 4 bases respectively, with 14 bases between them. DNA of the CDR3: TGTGCCACCAGTGATGGGACAAACCGAATTAATGAAAAACTGTTTTTT. Translated: CATSDGTNRINEKLFF.

This chain joins TRBV19 and TRBJ1-5; D uncertain. The germline gives CDR1 LNHDA, CDR2 SQIVND (reference sequence). The V end was cut by 10 bases, the J end by 0 bases, with 10 bases between. CDR3 length: 13 residues. The CDR3 sequence: CATSTGSNQPQHF. DNA of the CDR3: TGTGCCACCAGCACGGGTAGCAATCAGCCCCAGCATTTT.

Note on this clone: Other nucleotide sequences from this sample produce the same CDR3. The rearrangement links TRBV28 to TRBJ1-2; 7 nucleotides match TRBD1. There are 13 residues in the CDR3. V lost 6 bases, J lost 3 bases, and 4 bases stayed unmatched. Germline V gene lookup returns CDR1 MDHEN and CDR2 SYDVKM. The CDR3 here is CASSPDRDYGYTF. The CDR3 DNA is TGTGCCAGCAGCCCAGACAGGGACTATGGCTACACCTTC.

This rearrangement joins TRBV27 to TRBJ1-1; TRBD1 is a possible D gene (6 bases). Germline V lookup: CDR1 MNHEY, CDR2 SMNVEV (reference sequence). This CDR3 spans 15 amino acids. The ends were cut back, 5 bases at V and 4 bases at J, with 17 bases in the middle. The CDR3 nucleotides are TGTGCCAGCAGTCCCCTTCGGCAGGGGACCACTGAAGCTTTCTTT. Encoded protein: CASSPLRQGTTEAFF.

The V call is TRBV7-8, the J call TRBJ1-2; weak D call: TRBD1 (5 bases). V was pared by 9 bases and J by 4 bases, with 15 bases between. Germline values: CDR1 SGHVS, CDR2 FQNEAQ. The CDR3 loop spans 13 amino acids. The CDR3 DNA sequence: TGTGCCAGTTCCCCTGCGGGGGTCTATGGCTACACCTTC. Translated, it gives CASSPAGVYGYTF.

The chain has TRBV28 and TRBJ2-5, with a weak D call TRBD2 (6 bases). V was shortened by 5 bases and J by 5 bases, with 27 bases between the two germline ends. The CDR3 is made up of 18 amino acids. CDR1 is MDHEN and CDR2 is SYDVKM in the germline V gene. CDR3: CASSGGVGSLIGGETQYF. CDR3 coding DNA: TGTGCCAGCAGTGGGGGAGTGGGTAGTTTGATCGGGGGTGAGACCCAGTACTTC.

V usage is TRBV9 and J usage is TRBJ2-7, with 10 positions matching TRBD2. Germline loops: CDR1 SGDLS, CDR2 YYNGEE. The ends lost 2 bases at V and 2 bases at J; junction bases unmatched: 4. The CDR3 runs 15 residues. In nucleotides, the CDR3 is TGTGCCAGCAGCGTCGGGACTAGCGTCACCTACGAGCAGTACTTC. This gives the protein CASSVGTSVTYEQYF.

This chain connects TRBV5-1 to TRBJ1-2, with TRBD1 identical over 7 bases. V was clipped by 3 bases and J by 7 bases; unmatched bases: 12. The CDR3 is made up of 15 amino acids. CDR1 is SGHRS, CDR2 YFSETQ, per germline. The DNA for the CDR3 is TGCGCCAGCAGCTCATACGTCGACAGGGCGGGTGGCTACACCTTC. Its translation: CASSSYVDRAGGYTF.

In this sample, this clone turned up once. This same CDR3 is encoded by further DNA sequences in the sample. The chain is built from TRBV2 and TRBJ2-3, with 14 bases lining up with TRBD2. The CDR3 contains 16 residues. Germline CDR1 and CDR2: SNHLY and FYNNEI. V gave up 6 bases and J gave up 3 bases; unmatched junction bases: 5. CDR3 amino acids: CASSVGLAGGTDTQYF. CDR3 in DNA: TGTGCCAGCAGCGTCGGACTAGCGGGGGGTACAGATACGCAGTATTTT.

The chain joins TRBV29-1 to TRBJ1-1; perhaps TRBD1 as D (6 bases). The CDR3 has 14 amino acids. Germline CDR1 and CDR2: SQVTM and ANQGSEA. The ends were cut back, 6 bases at V and 5 bases at J, with 19 bases in the middle. The DNA for the CDR3 is TGCAGCGTCCCACAGGGTCCGGGGATAACTGAAGCTTTCTTT. Its translation is CSVPQGPGITEAFF.

The chain links TRBV2 to TRBJ1-1; D gene ambiguous. Germline V lookup: CDR1 SNHLY, CDR2 FYNNEI. The CDR3 is 14 amino acids. Trimming cost V 7 bases and J 0 bases, with 12 bases left between them. The CDR3 here is CASMIGSVNTEAFF. CDR3 in DNA: TGTGCCAGCATGATCGGGTCGGTGAACACTGAAGCTTTCTTT.

In its sample, this clone was seen once. The V gene is TRBV7-2, the J gene TRBJ2-6; D call uncertain. V was clipped by 1 base and J by 5 bases, with 3 bases between them. CDR3 size: 13 residues. Germline assignment: CDR1 SGHTA and CDR2 FQGNSA. The CDR3: CASSLDRANVLTF. The CDR3 DNA reads TGTGCCAGCAGCTTAGATAGGGCCAACGTCCTGACTTTC.

This chain connects TRBV4-2 to TRBJ2-7; D is possibly TRBD2 (5 bases). The CDR3 is 16 residues long. Trimming stripped 4 bases from V and 0 bases from J, with 16 bases between. Germline values: CDR1 LGHNA, CDR2 YNFKEQ. CDR3 DNA: TGTGCCAGCAGCCCGGGGATGGGAACAAGCTCCTACGAGCAGTACTTC. As protein: CASSPGMGTSSYEQYF.

CDR3 protein: CASSLEAGQPQHF. Here the CDR3 DNA reads TGCGCCAGCAGCTTAGAGGCTGGCCAGCCCCAGCATTTT. V is TRBV5-1 and J is TRBJ1-5; D remains unclear. Trimming shortened V by 2 bases and J by 7 bases, and 10 bases separated the two germline ends. The CDR3 has 13 residues. CDR1 and CDR2 (germline): SGHRS, YFSETQ.

The gene calls are TRBV27 and TRBJ2-1; 14 positions agree with TRBD2. Germline values: CDR1 MNHEY, CDR2 SMNVEV (reference sequence). The V gene end was trimmed by 6 bases and the J gene end by 8 bases; junction bases not matched to a gene: 12. The CDR3 runs to 17 residues. In DNA form, the CDR3 reads TGTGCCAGCAGGACTAGCGGGGGGGCCGGGTTGTATTATGAGCAGTTCTTC. It translates to CASRTSGGAGLYYEQFF.

The CDR3: CASSADRYEQYF. In DNA form, the CDR3 reads TGTGCCAGCAGCGCAGACAGATACGAGCAGTACTTC. The genes are TRBV2 and TRBJ2-7; a weak D match, TRBD1 (5 bases). The CDR3 extends over 12 amino acids. Trimming took off 6 bases at V and 4 bases at J, with 10 bases between the two ends. Germline values: CDR1 SNHLY, CDR2 FYNNEI.

This chain links TRBV5-1 with TRBJ1-3, with 8 bases that match TRBD1. The ends lost 0 bases at V and 5 bases at J; junction bases unmatched: 4. Germline V gives CDR1 SGHRS, CDR2 YFSETQ. This CDR3 comprises 15 residues. The CDR3: CASSLADRDRNTIYF. The CDR3 coding sequence is TGCGCCAGCAGCTTGGCGGACAGGGACCGAAACACCATATATTTT.

This clone was observed once. This chain links TRBV9 with TRBJ1-1; the D gene is possibly TRBD1 (6 bases). The CDR3 has 15 residues. V shed 4 bases and J shed 5 bases, with 18 bases lying between them. CDR1 is SGDLS, CDR2 YYNGEE, per germline. CDR3 loop: CASSPTGRGETEAFF. In DNA form, the CDR3 reads TGTGCCAGCAGCCCCACTGGGAGGGGGGAGACTGAAGCTTTCTTT.

The chain has TRBV27 and TRBJ1-1; tentatively, D is TRBD1 (6 bases). The CDR3 is 15 residues long. Trimming shortened V by 6 bases and J by 0 bases, and 14 bases separated the two germline ends. From germline, CDR1 is MNHEY and CDR2 SMNVEV (reference sequence). CDR3 in DNA: TGTGCCAGCAGATATTTGGGGGACATGAACACTGAAGCTTTCTTT. Translated, it gives CASRYLGDMNTEAFF.